This passage covers 28 T cell receptor beta chains from one sample sequenced in a study of T-cell reconstitution after alpha-beta-depleted transplantation in children. It was with unique molecular identifiers that the TCRbeta library was prepared. TCRdb reprocessed the PCR reads via MiXCR and lists one record per CDR3 protein. The table has some 130,000 distinct CDR3 sequences, about 9.9% seen once. Source: PBMCs, mostly from graft donor cells, taken 180 days after TCRalphabeta/CD19-depleted stem cell transplant. The receptors here all came from a girl under three years old who had a stem cell transplant for combined immunodeficiency, so the T cells may come from the graft donor.

This clonotype occurred a few times. This chain connects TRBV19 to TRBJ1-1; a possible D gene is TRBD1 (5 bases). The CDR3 contains 13 residues. Germline V gene data show CDR1 as LNHDA and CDR2 as SQIVND (reference sequence). V was clipped by 4 bases and J by 1 base, with 7 bases between them. The CDR3 sequence: CASSTTENTEAFF. Here the CDR3 DNA reads TGTGCCAGTAGTACGACAGAGAACACTGAAGCTTTCTTT.

This clonotype was counted many times. The V gene is TRBV5-6, the J gene TRBJ2-2; 8 positions agree with TRBD1. This CDR3 is 15 amino acids long. Germline assignment: CDR1 SGHDT and CDR2 YYEEEE. V was clipped by 4 bases and J by 3 bases; unmatched bases: 5. CDR3 coding DNA: TGTGCCAGCAGCACCGACAGGGGATACACCGGGGAGCTGTTTTTT. Residues: CASSTDRGYTGELFF.

Only a few counts were recorded for this clonotype. The V gene is TRBV4-3, the J gene TRBJ2-6, with D perhaps assigned TRBD1 or TRBD2 (5 bases each). The V and J ends lost 1 base and 1 base respectively, with 8 bases between them. In germline, CDR1 is LGHNA, CDR2 YSLEER. This CDR3 is built from 16 residues. The chain's CDR3 is CASSQVWGSGANVLTF. In DNA, the CDR3 is TGCGCCAGCAGCCAAGTATGGGGGTCTGGGGCCAACGTCCTGACTTTC.

This clonotype was recorded many times. The chain has TRBV6-5 and TRBJ2-7; 13 nucleotides line up with TRBD2. V trimming: 0 bases; J trimming: 4 bases; junction bases outside the gene matches: 3. The CDR3 has 16 amino acids. From germline, CDR1 is MNHEY and CDR2 SVGAGI. DNA for the CDR3: TGTGCCAGCAGTTACTCGAGGACTAGCGGGAGTTACGAGCAGTACTTC. This sequence encodes CASSYSRTSGSYEQYF.

The chain employs TRBV5-1 and TRBJ2-2; 7 bases match TRBD1. The ends lost 1 base at V and 3 bases at J; junction bases unmatched: 6. Germline assignment: CDR1 SGHRS and CDR2 YFSETQ. The CDR3 extends over 16 amino acids. In DNA, the CDR3 is TGCGCCAGCAGCTTGCATGTAGGGGGCGACACCGGGGAGCTGTTTTTT. Translating it yields CASSLHVGGDTGELFF.

This rearrangement joins TRBV27 to TRBJ2-1; 8 nucleotides agree with TRBD2. This CDR3 is built from 16 residues. The germline CDR1 and CDR2 sequences are MNHEY and SMNVEV (reference sequence). J gave up 0 bases and V 5 bases, and 6 bases lay outside the gene matches. DNA for the CDR3: TGTGCCAGCAGTACTGGACTAGCTGACTCCTACAATGAGCAGTTCTTC. It specifies CASSTGLADSYNEQFF.

The chain uses TRBV7-2 and TRBJ2-4; perhaps TRBD1 as D (5 bases). Trimming stripped 1 base from V and 4 bases from J, with 14 bases between. Germline V gene data show CDR1 as SGHTA and CDR2 as FQGNSA. The CDR3 has 16 amino acids. As DNA, the CDR3 is TGTGCCAGCAGCTTAGTGGTTTGGGGCAGTAAAAACATTCAGTACTTC. It is translated as CASSLVVWGSKNIQYF.

This clonotype was seen only a few times. The CDR3 sequence: CATSRGGGNTGELFF. In nucleotides, the CDR3 is TGTGCCACCAGCAGAGGAGGAGGGAACACCGGGGAGCTGTTTTTT. The V and J genes are TRBV15 and TRBJ2-2, with TRBD2 as a possible D gene (5 bases). V dropped 1 base and J dropped 1 base, with 7 bases sitting between them. This CDR3 spans 15 amino acids. Germline V gives CDR1 LNHNV, CDR2 YYDKDF (reference sequence).

This clonotype came up a few times. J is TRBJ2-7 and V is TRBV7-9; 11 bases match TRBD1. V gave up 5 bases and J gave up 6 bases; unmatched junction bases: 9. The CDR3 is 15 amino acids. CDR1 is SEHNR and CDR2 is FQNEAQ in the germline V gene (reference sequence). The CDR3: CASSIRGQGAGEQYF. CDR3 nucleotide sequence: TGTGCCAGCAGCATACGAGGACAGGGGGCGGGCGAGCAGTACTTC.

This clonotype occurred a few times. This chain joins TRBV7-9 and TRBJ2-7, with D possibly TRBD2 on 6 matching bases. Trimming removed 5 bases at V and 2 bases at J, with 16 bases between. Germline V gene lookup returns CDR1 SEHNR and CDR2 FQNEAQ (reference sequence). There are 15 residues in the CDR3. CDR3 sequence: CASSHPEGRPYEQYF. The CDR3 region has the DNA TGTGCCAGCAGCCATCCGGAGGGAAGGCCCTACGAGCAGTACTTC.

The chain has TRBV18 and TRBJ2-5; D is perhaps TRBD1 or TRBD2 (5 bases each). Per the germline V gene, CDR1 is KGHSH and CDR2 is LQKENI. Between the trimmed V and J ends, which lost 4 bases and 1 base, there was a span of 10 bases. The CDR3 is made up of 14 amino acids. The CDR3: CASSQGESQETQYF. For the CDR3, the DNA is TGTGCCAGCTCACAAGGGGAGAGCCAAGAGACCCAGTACTTC.

The rearrangement joins TRBV6-1 to TRBJ2-7; 11 bases are a match to TRBD2. V shed 7 bases, J shed 5 bases, and the junction held 7 bases outside the gene matches. CDR3 size: 14 residues. Germline assignment: CDR1 MNHNS and CDR2 SASEGT. This chain's CDR3 is CASTVAGGRHEQYF. The CDR3 DNA is TGTGCCAGCACCGTAGCGGGAGGGCGGCACGAGCAGTACTTC.

This clonotype was observed many times. The rearrangement joins TRBV7-8 to TRBJ2-3; a weak D match, TRBD1 (5 bases). The CDR3 runs to 15 residues. With 5 bases removed from V and 2 bases from J, the gap between germline ends came to 14 bases. The germline gives CDR1 SGHVS, CDR2 FQNEAQ. As DNA, the CDR3 is TGTGCCAGCAGCCACAACAGGCATGACACAGATACGCAGTATTTT. It specifies CASSHNRHDTDTQYF.

The chain carries TRBV29-1 and TRBJ2-7, with D perhaps matching TRBD1 (7 bases). Germline V gene sequence: CDR1 SQVTM, CDR2 ANQGSEA. The ends were cut back, 4 bases at V and 7 bases at J, with 14 bases in the middle. This CDR3 spans 12 amino acids. The CDR3 loop reads CSVGTAGGEQYF. In nucleotides, the CDR3 is TGCAGCGTTGGGACAGCAGGGGGGGAGCAGTACTTC.

Ten or more counts support this clonotype. The chain recombines TRBV7-6 with TRBJ2-7, with D possibly called TRBD1 or TRBD2 (5 bases each). V was pared by 2 bases and J by 3 bases, with 11 bases between. Germline V CDR1 and CDR2: SGHVS, FNYEAQ. This CDR3 is 14 amino acids long. The CDR3 DNA reads TGTGCCAGCAGCTTATGGGACGCCAACTACGAGCAGTACTTC. It yields the protein CASSLWDANYEQYF.

The gene calls are TRBV18 and TRBJ2-5; 8 bases match TRBD1. The CDR3 is made up of 16 amino acids. V gave up 3 bases and J gave up 5 bases; unmatched junction bases: 11. Germline assignment: CDR1 KGHSH and CDR2 LQKENI. DNA of the CDR3: TGTGCCAGCTCACCCCGCTCCGGGACAGGAGGGGAGACCCAGTACTTC. It is translated as CASSPRSGTGGETQYF.

The CDR3 region has the DNA TGCAGCGTTGAAGGTGACGGAATTAACTATGGCTACACCTTC. Translating it yields CSVEGDGINYGYTF. The chain employs TRBV29-1 and TRBJ1-2; D gene ambiguous. The CDR3 consists of 14 residues. The V gene lost 1 base and the J gene lost 1 base, with 10 bases spanning the gap. Germline-derived CDR1 and CDR2 are SQVTM and ANQGSEA.

This clonotype was seen many times. V is TRBV29-1 and J is TRBJ2-3; unclear D gene. Germline CDR1 and CDR2: SQVTM and ANQGSEA. The CDR3 is 18 residues long. Trimming took off 6 bases at V and 0 bases at J, with 25 bases between the two ends. In DNA, the CDR3 is TGCAGCGTCCCCATATACCTTTTGGGCGGTACTAGCACAGATACGCAGTATTTT. Amino acids: CSVPIYLLGGTSTDTQYF.

This chain connects TRBV5-1 to TRBJ2-1, with 10 bases identical to TRBD1. The CDR3 is made up of 12 amino acids. CDR1 and CDR2 (germline): SGHRS, YFSETQ. The V segment lost 3 bases and the J segment 14 bases; nucleotides outside the gene matches: 5. CDR3 loop: CASSWGQGPEFF. In DNA, the CDR3 is TGCGCCAGCAGCTGGGGACAGGGGCCGGAGTTCTTC.

The chain couples TRBV10-2 to TRBJ2-5; D is possibly TRBD2 (6 bases). V was pared by 8 bases and J by 2 bases, with 18 bases between. The CDR3 extends over 15 amino acids. Germline CDR1 and CDR2: WSHSY and SAAADI. The CDR3 DNA reads as TGCGCCAGCGCGCCGGGGGAGCGGGCACAAGAGACCCAGTACTTC. It translates to CASAPGERAQETQYF.

This clonotype appeared a few times. V is TRBV6-5 and J is TRBJ2-6; 7 bases fit TRBD2. The CDR3 length is 18 residues. Germline V gives CDR1 MNHEY, CDR2 SVGAGI. Trimming at V came to 2 bases and at J to 1 base, leaving 8 bases not matched to a gene. The CDR3 sequence: CASSYSGTGMSGANVLTF. CDR3 coding DNA: TGTGCCAGCAGTTACAGCGGGACGGGGATGTCTGGGGCCAACGTCCTGACTTTC.

This clonotype was seen a handful of times. The V gene is TRBV27, the J gene TRBJ1-2, with D possibly being TRBD1 (6 bases). There are 17 residues in the CDR3. Germline V gene lookup returns CDR1 MNHEY and CDR2 SMNVEV (reference sequence). Between the trimmed V and J ends, which lost 4 bases and 1 base, there was a span of 19 bases. CDR3 amino acids: CASSSRPGDLLNYGYTF. In nucleotides, the CDR3 is TGTGCCAGCAGTTCCCGTCCAGGGGACCTACTTAACTATGGCTACACCTTC.

Remarks on this clonotype: Being one base from a much bigger clone, this may be a read error. The chain joins TRBV12-5 to TRBJ2-7; 8 bases line up with TRBD1. The germline CDR1 and CDR2 sequences are LGHNT and FRNRAP. The CDR3 loop spans 14 amino acids. The CDR3 is CASCRDRFSYEQYF. The DNA for the CDR3 is TGTGCCAGCTGCCGGGACAGGTTCTCCTACGAGCAGTACTTC.

The chain employs TRBV7-3 and TRBJ2-4; 12 bases line up with TRBD2. Germline loops: CDR1 SGHTA, CDR2 FQGTGA. The V and J ends lost 3 bases and 7 bases, in that order; junction bases with no gene match: 4. The CDR3 extends over 15 amino acids. CDR3 sequence: CASSLTSGGGNIQYF. The CDR3 DNA reads TGTGCCAGCAGCTTGACTAGCGGGGGAGGGAACATTCAGTACTTC.

This clonotype was detected ten times or more. This chain uses TRBV7-9 with TRBJ2-2; D ambiguous. V was cut by 5 bases and J by 0 bases, with 1 base left in between. The germline gives CDR1 SEHNR, CDR2 FQNEAQ (reference sequence). CDR3 length equals 12 residues. DNA for the CDR3: TGTGCCAGCAGCCCGAACACCGGGGAGCTGTTTTTT. This sequence encodes CASSPNTGELFF.

The genes are TRBV7-8 and TRBJ1-6; 10 bases agree with TRBD1. The CDR3 extends over 15 amino acids. V gave up 5 bases and J gave up 4 bases; unmatched junction bases: 2. The germline V gene has CDR1 SGHVS and CDR2 FQNEAQ. The CDR3 coding sequence is TGTGCCAGCAGCCCGGGACAGGGGTATAATTCACCCCTCCACTTT. This codes for CASSPGQGYNSPLHF.

This clonotype was counted only a few times. This chain links TRBV29-1 with TRBJ2-4; 7 positions match TRBD1. Looked up from germline, CDR1 is SQVTM and CDR2 is ANQGSEA. V shed 4 bases, J shed 3 bases, and the junction held 0 bases outside the gene matches. CDR3 length equals 12 residues. The CDR3 DNA is TGCAGCGTTGGGACAGGCAAAAACATTCAGTACTTC. Residues: CSVGTGKNIQYF.

The chain is built from TRBV10-3 and TRBJ1-5; weak D call: TRBD1 (5 bases). CDR1 ENHRY and CDR2 SYGVKD come from the germline V gene. This CDR3 comprises 14 residues. V was trimmed by 4 bases and J by 2 bases, leaving 9 bases between them. The CDR3, as DNA: TGTGCCATCAGTGTCCAGGGCGGCAATCAGCCCCAGCATTTT. Protein product: CAISVQGGNQPQHF.